These 17 T cell receptor beta chains originate from one sample sequenced in a study of early T cells in non-severe SARS-CoV-2 infection. TCRdb recomputed calls from the 5' RACE reads with MiXCR, one row per CDR3 protein. The data hold about 63,000 distinct CDR3 sequences, with approximately 12% observed a single time. Input material: whole blood. These receptors were taken from an adult who was a healthcare worker with PCR-confirmed SARS-CoV-2 infection or an uninfected control (not recorded which).

This clonotype was seen ten or more times. The CDR3 here is CASSYRDRMNTEAFF. The DNA of the CDR3 is TGTGCCAGCAGTTACAGGGACAGGATGAACACTGAAGCTTTCTTT. This sequence joins TRBV6-5 and TRBJ1-1; 8 bases fit TRBD1. CDR3 length equals 15 residues. The V and J ends lost 2 bases and 0 bases, in that order; junction bases with no gene match: 2. The germline gives CDR1 MNHEY, CDR2 SVGAGI.

For this clonotype: This may stem from a read error, because a much larger clone lies one nucleotide away. The V and J genes are TRBV7-9 and TRBJ2-3; D unresolved. V dropped 7 bases and J dropped 2 bases, with 19 bases sitting between them. There are 16 residues in the CDR3. Per the germline V gene, CDR1 is SEHNR and CDR2 is FQNEAQ (reference sequence). The CDR3 spells CASTRPSRGDTDTQYF. DNA of the CDR3: TGTGCCAGCACCAGACCCAGCCGAGGTGACACAGATACGCAGTATTTT.

This clonotype was picked up a small number of times. The V and J genes are TRBV20-1 and TRBJ2-5, with D tentatively TRBD1 (6 bases). V was pared by 0 bases and J by 2 bases, with 16 bases between. CDR1 DFQATT and CDR2 SNEGSKA come from the germline V gene (reference sequence). This CDR3 is built from 16 residues. The CDR3 here is CSARDKPGVVQETQYF. Here the CDR3 DNA reads TGCAGTGCTAGAGATAAGCCAGGGGTAGTACAAGAGACCCAGTACTTC.

This clonotype was found many times. V gene TRBV5-1 combines with J gene TRBJ1-1; a possible D gene is TRBD1 (6 bases). The germline gives CDR1 SGHRS, CDR2 YFSETQ. V lost 2 bases and J lost 8, with 13 bases in between. This CDR3 is 13 amino acids long. This chain's CDR3 is CASSLGTSTEAFF. CDR3 coding DNA: TGCGCCAGCAGCTTAGGGACAAGTACAGAAGCTTTCTTT.

The chain joins TRBV27 to TRBJ1-6; D not certain. There are 13 residues in the CDR3. Germline values: CDR1 MNHEY, CDR2 SMNVEV (reference sequence). V was trimmed by 4 bases and J by 10 bases, leaving 11 bases between them. Here the CDR3 DNA reads TGTGCCAGCAGTTCGGAAAGGGTGTCACCCCTCCACTTT. Protein sequence: CASSSERVSPLHF.

With respect to this clonotype: The junction and the germline gene differ at one end; a read error may be behind it. The rearrangement joins TRBV7-7 to TRBJ2-3; D is unresolved. From germline, CDR1 is SSHAT and CDR2 FNYEAQ (reference sequence). The CDR3 extends over 15 amino acids. DNA of the CDR3: TGTGCTAGCAGCTTGCGGCCTGGGTTTACAGATACGCAGTATTTT. Translating it yields CASSLRPGFTDTQYF.

This clonotype occurred many times. The rearrangement links TRBV10-1 to TRBJ1-1; 7 bases match TRBD1. V trimming: 5 bases; J trimming: 4 bases; junction bases outside the gene matches: 7. This CDR3 region has 14 residues. CDR1 and CDR2 (germline): WNHNN, SYGVQD (reference sequence). CDR3 nucleotides: TGCGCCAGCAGTCGCAGACAGGGAGGCACTGAAGCTTTCTTT. This gives the protein CASSRRQGGTEAFF.

V and J are TRBV10-3 and TRBJ2-7; 7 positions match TRBD1. This CDR3 spans 13 amino acids. The germline gives CDR1 ENHRY, CDR2 SYGVKD. V shed 6 bases, J shed 2 bases, and the junction held 4 bases outside the gene matches. The CDR3 reads CAISGTVAYEQYF. CDR3 coding DNA: TGTGCCATCAGCGGGACAGTAGCCTACGAGCAGTACTTC.

This clonotype was recorded many times. This chain joins TRBV20-1 and TRBJ2-7, with 8 bases aligning to TRBD1. The germline CDR1 and CDR2 sequences are DFQATT and SNEGSKA (reference sequence). Losses at the gene ends were 5 bases for V and 5 bases for J; bases not matched to a gene: 11. The CDR3 spans 14 residues. The DNA for the CDR3 is TGCAGTGCTTTCCCACCGGGACAGGTAAACGAGCAGTACTTC. This gives the protein CSAFPPGQVNEQYF.

This clonotype has just a few counts. The V call is TRBV4-3, the J call TRBJ2-3, with a tentative D call TRBD1 (7 bases). The CDR3 consists of 15 residues. V lost 1 base to trimming and J lost 6 bases, with 14 bases between them. The V gene's germline CDR1 is LGHNA and CDR2 YSLEER. Written as DNA, the CDR3 is TGCGCCAGCAGCCAAGCAGGGGGGCGGTGGGATACGCAGTATTTT. Encoded protein: CASSQAGGRWDTQYF.

This clonotype was detected only a few times. V usage is TRBV5-1 and J usage is TRBJ2-7; no definite D call. Trimming took off 2 bases at V and 4 bases at J, with 10 bases between the two ends. The CDR3 loop spans 13 amino acids. Germline CDR1 is SGHRS and CDR2 is YFSETQ. The CDR3 loop reads CASSLIGLYEQYF. The CDR3 DNA reads TGCGCCAGCAGCTTAATAGGTCTTTACGAGCAGTACTTC.

This clonotype was detected many times. This chain connects TRBV29-1 to TRBJ1-3, with 7 bases that match TRBD1. Germline V gene sequence: CDR1 SQVTM, CDR2 ANQGSEA. This CDR3 comprises 12 residues. V was clipped by 6 bases and J by 2 bases; unmatched bases: 1. CDR3 protein: CSVGTAGNTIYF. The DNA of the CDR3 is TGCAGCGTCGGGACAGCTGGAAACACCATATATTTT.

This clonotype has ten or more counts. This sequence joins TRBV2 and TRBJ2-2; D is unclear. Trimming left V 6 bases short and J 5 bases short, with 10 bases between. CDR1 and CDR2 (germline): SNHLY, FYNNEI. The CDR3 is 13 residues long. For the CDR3, the DNA is TGTGCCAGCAGGGAGAGAGCGACCGGGGAGCTGTTTTTT. Translated: CASRERATGELFF.

At least ten counts were recorded for this clonotype. The chain is built from TRBV29-1 and TRBJ1-5; TRBD1 matches 7 bases. The CDR3 has 12 amino acids. After removal of 4 bases from V and 5 bases from J, the junction contained 2 bases not matched to a gene. Looked up from germline, CDR1 is SQVTM and CDR2 is ANQGSEA. The CDR3 sequence: CSVGTGDQPQHF. The CDR3 region has the DNA TGCAGCGTTGGGACAGGAGATCAGCCCCAGCATTTT.

This clonotype was counted many times. DNA for the CDR3: TGCGCCAGCAGCTTGAATGGGGACTACGAGCAGTACTTC. Amino acid sequence: CASSLNGDYEQYF. This rearrangement joins TRBV5-1 to TRBJ2-7; D not certain. Looked up from germline, CDR1 is SGHRS and CDR2 is YFSETQ. Trimming shortened V by 1 base and J by 3 bases, and 8 bases separated the two germline ends. The CDR3 runs 13 residues.

This clonotype was recorded many times. The chain uses TRBV6-1 and TRBJ2-1; D tentatively reads TRBD1 or TRBD2 (5 bases each). This CDR3 has 14 amino acids. V lost 1 base to trimming and J lost 8 bases, with 12 bases between them. Germline V gene sequence: CDR1 MNHNS, CDR2 SASEGT. CDR3 residues: CASSEESRGDEQFF. The CDR3 coding sequence is TGTGCCAGCAGTGAAGAGTCGAGGGGCGATGAGCAGTTCTTC.

This clonotype was found many times. This chain links TRBV10-1 with TRBJ1-1; D is perhaps TRBD1 (6 bases). V lost 3 bases and J lost 1, with 18 bases in between. Germline values: CDR1 WNHNN, CDR2 SYGVQD (reference sequence). CDR3 length: 17 amino acids. The DNA for the CDR3 is TGCGCCAGCAGTGACTCTGGATACCTACAGGGGAACACTGAAGCTTTCTTT. Translating it yields CASSDSGYLQGNTEAFF.